This T cell receptor (beta chain) was sequenced in a study of T cell responses to AZD1222 COVID-19 vaccine. As to this clone: The antigen is unknown.

The data were produced by immunoSEQ multiplex PCR, yet TCRdb's version contains in-frame clones alone and is incomplete. This table has some 140,000 clones, 70% to 90% appearing once. There are 12 residues in the CDR3. CDR1 is LNHDA, CDR2 SQIVND, per germline (reference sequence). V was shortened by 7 bases and J by 8 bases, with 11 bases between the two germline ends. General study points: Baseline seropositivity occurred in only a handful of AZD1222 recipients.

The starting material was peripheral blood, obtained 28 days after the second AZD1222 dose. This TCR was sampled from an adult who received the AZD1222 COVID-19 vaccine. The chain joins TRBV19 to TRBJ1-4; D may be TRBD1 (6 bases). This chain's CDR3 is CASKGGKEKLFF. As DNA, the CDR3 is TGTGCCAGTAAGGGGGGAAAGGAAAAACTGTTTTTT.